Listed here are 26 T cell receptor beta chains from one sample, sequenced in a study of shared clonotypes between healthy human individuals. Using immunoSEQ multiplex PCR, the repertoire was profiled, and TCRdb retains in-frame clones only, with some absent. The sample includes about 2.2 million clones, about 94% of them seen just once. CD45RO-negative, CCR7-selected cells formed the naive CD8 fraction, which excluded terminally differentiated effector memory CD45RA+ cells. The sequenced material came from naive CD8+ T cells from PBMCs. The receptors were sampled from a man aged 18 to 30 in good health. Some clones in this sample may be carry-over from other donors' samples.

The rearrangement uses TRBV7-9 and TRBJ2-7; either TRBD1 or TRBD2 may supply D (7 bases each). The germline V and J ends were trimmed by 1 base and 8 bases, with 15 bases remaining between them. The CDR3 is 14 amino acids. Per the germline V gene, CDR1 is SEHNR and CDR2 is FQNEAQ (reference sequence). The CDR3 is CASSLGDREGKQYF. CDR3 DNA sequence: TGTGCCAGCAGCTTAGGAGACAGGGAGGGAAAGCAGTACTTC.

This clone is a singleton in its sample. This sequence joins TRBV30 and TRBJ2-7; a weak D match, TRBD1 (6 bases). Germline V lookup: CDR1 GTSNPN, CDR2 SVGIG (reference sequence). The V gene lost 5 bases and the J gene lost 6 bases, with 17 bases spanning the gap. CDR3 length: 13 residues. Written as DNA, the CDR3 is TGTGCCTGGGCAATTCAGGGGAAAGGCGAGCAGTACTTC. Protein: CAWAIQGKGEQYF.

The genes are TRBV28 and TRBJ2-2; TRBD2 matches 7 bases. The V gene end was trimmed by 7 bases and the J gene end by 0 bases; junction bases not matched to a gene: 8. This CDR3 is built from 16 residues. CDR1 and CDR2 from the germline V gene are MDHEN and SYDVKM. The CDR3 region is CASTPWGGSNTGELFF. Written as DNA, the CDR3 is TGTGCCAGCACCCCCTGGGGGGGATCGAACACCGGGGAGCTGTTTTTT.

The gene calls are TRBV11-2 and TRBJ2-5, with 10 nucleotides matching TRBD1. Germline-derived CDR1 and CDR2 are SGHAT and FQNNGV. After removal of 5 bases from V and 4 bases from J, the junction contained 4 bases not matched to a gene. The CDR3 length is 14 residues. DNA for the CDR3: TGTGCCAGCAGCGCACGGACAGGGGGAGAGACCCAGTACTTC. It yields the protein CASSARTGGETQYF.

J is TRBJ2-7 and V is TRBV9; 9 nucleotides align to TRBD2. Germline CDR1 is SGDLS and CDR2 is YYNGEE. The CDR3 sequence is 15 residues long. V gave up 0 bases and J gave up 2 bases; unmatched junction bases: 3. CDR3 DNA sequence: TGTGCCAGCAGCGTAGCTAGCGGGGAGGCCTACGAGCAGTACTTC. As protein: CASSVASGEAYEQYF.

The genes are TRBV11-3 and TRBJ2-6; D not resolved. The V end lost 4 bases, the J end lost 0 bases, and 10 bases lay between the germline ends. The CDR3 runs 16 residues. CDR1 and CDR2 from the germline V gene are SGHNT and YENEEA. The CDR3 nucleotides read TGTGCCAGCAGCTCGGGCGGAACCTCTGGGGCCAACGTCCTGACTTTC. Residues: CASSSGGTSGANVLTF.

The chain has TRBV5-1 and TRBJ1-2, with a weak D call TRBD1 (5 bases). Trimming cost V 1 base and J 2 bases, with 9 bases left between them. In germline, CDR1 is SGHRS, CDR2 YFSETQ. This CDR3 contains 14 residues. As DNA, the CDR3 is TGCGCCAGCAGCTTGCATACAGGAAACTATGGCTACACCTTC. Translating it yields CASSLHTGNYGYTF.

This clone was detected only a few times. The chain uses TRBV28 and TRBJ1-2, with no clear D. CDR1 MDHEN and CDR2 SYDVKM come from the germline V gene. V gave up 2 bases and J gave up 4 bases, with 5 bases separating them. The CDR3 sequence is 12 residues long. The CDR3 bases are TGTGCCAGCAGTTTACCGTTCTATGGCTACACCTTC. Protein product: CASSLPFYGYTF.

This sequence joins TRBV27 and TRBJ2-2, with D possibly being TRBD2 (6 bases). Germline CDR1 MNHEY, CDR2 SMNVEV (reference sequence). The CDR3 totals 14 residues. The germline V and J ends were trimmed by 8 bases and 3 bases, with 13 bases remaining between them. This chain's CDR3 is CASGEESYTGELFF. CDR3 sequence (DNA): TGTGCCAGCGGGGAGGAAAGTTACACCGGGGAGCTGTTTTTT.

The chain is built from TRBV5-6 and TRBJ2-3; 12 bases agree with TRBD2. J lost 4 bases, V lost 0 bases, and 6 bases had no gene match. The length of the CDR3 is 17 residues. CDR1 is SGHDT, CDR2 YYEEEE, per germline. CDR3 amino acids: CASSLDLAGGPADTQYF. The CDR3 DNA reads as TGTGCCAGCAGCTTGGACCTAGCGGGAGGGCCCGCAGATACGCAGTATTTT.

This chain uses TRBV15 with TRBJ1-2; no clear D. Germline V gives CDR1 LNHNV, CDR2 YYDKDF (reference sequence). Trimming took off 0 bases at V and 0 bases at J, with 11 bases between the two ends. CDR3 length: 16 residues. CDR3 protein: CATSRDFDTSNYGYTF. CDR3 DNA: TGTGCCACCAGCAGAGATTTCGACACCTCTAACTATGGCTACACCTTC.

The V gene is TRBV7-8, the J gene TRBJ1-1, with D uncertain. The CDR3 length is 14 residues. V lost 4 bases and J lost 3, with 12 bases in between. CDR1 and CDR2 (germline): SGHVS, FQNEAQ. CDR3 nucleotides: TGTGCCAGCAGCTCAAGGACGGATTACACTGAAGCTTTCTTT. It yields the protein CASSSRTDYTEAFF.

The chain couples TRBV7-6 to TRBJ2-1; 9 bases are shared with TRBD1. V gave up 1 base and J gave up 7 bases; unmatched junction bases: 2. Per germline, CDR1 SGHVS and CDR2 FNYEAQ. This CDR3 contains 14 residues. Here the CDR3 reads CASSLGDRVNEQFF. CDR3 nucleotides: TGTGCCAGCAGCTTAGGGGACAGGGTGAATGAGCAGTTCTTC.

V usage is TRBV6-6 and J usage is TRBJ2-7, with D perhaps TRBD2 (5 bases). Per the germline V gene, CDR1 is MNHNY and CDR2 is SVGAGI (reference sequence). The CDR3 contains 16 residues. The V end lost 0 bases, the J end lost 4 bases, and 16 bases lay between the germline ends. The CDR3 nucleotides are TGTGCCAGCAGTTACTCGGCTAAAACTAGAACTTACGAGCAGTACTTC. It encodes CASSYSAKTRTYEQYF.

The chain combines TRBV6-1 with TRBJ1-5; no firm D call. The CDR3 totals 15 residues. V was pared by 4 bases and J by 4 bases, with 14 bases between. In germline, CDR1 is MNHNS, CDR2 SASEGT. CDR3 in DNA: TGTGCCAGCAGTGCGCAAAACAGCGTTAATCAGCCCCAGCATTTT. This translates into CASSAQNSVNQPQHF.

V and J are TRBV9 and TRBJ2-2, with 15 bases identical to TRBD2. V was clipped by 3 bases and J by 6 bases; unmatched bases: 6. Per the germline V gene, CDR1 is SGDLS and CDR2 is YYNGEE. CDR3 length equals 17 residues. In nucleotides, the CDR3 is TGTGCCAGCAGCGACCAAGGGACTAGCGGGAGGCCCGGGGAGCTGTTTTTT. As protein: CASSDQGTSGRPGELFF.

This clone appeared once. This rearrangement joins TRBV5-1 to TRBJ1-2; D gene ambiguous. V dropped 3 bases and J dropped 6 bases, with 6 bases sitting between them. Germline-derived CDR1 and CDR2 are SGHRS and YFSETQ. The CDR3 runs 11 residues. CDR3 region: CASSSQDGYTF. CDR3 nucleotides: TGCGCCAGCAGCTCCCAGGATGGCTACACCTTC.

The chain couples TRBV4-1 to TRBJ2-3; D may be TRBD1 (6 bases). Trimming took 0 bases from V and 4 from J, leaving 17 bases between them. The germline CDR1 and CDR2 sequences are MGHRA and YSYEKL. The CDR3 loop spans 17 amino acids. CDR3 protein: CASSQDWGRRHPDTQYF. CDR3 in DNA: TGCGCCAGCAGCCAAGATTGGGGGCGTAGGCATCCAGATACGCAGTATTTT.

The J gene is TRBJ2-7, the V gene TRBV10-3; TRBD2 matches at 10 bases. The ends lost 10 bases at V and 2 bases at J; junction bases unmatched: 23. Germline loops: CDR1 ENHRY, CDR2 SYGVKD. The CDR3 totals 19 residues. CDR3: CATHSGEAFLAGVAYEQYF. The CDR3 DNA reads TGTGCCACCCACTCAGGGGAAGCTTTTCTAGCGGGAGTTGCCTACGAGCAGTACTTC.

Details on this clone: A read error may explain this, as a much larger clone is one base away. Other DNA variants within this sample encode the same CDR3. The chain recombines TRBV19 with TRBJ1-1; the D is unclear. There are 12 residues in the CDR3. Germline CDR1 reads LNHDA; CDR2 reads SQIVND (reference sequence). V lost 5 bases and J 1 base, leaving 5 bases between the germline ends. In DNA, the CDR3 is TGTGCCAGTAGTCCGGGGAACACTGAAGCTTTCTTT. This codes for CASSPGNTEAFF.

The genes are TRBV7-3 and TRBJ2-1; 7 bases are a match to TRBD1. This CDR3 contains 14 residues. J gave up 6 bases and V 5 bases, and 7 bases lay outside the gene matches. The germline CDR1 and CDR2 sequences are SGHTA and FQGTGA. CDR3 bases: TGTGCCAGCAGCGAGCCAGGGACAGCCAATGAGCAGTTCTTC. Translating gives CASSEPGTANEQFF.

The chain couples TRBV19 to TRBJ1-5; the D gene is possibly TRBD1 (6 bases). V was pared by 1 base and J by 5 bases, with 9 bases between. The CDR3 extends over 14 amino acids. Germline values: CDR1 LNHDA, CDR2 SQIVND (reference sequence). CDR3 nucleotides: TGTGCCAGTAGTATAGCAGGGGTCCATCAGCCCCAGCATTTT. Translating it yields CASSIAGVHQPQHF.

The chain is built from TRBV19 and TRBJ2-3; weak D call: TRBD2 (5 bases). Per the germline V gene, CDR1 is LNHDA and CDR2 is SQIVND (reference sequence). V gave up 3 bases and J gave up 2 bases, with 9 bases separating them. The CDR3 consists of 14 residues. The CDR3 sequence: CASSIPGSTDTQYF. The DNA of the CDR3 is TGTGCCAGTAGTATCCCGGGATCCACAGATACGCAGTATTTT.

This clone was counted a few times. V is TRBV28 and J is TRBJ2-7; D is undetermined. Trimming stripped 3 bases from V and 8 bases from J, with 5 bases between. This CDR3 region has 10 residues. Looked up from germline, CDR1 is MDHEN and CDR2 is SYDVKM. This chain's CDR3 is CASSLRKQYF. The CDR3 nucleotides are TGTGCCAGCAGTTTGAGAAAGCAGTACTTC.

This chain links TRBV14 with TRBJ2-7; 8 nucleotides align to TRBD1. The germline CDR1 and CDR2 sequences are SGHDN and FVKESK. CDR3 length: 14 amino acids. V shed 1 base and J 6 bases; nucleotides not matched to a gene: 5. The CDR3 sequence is CASSQVRDRTEQYF. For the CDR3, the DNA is TGTGCCAGCAGCCAAGTCCGGGACAGGACCGAGCAGTACTTC.

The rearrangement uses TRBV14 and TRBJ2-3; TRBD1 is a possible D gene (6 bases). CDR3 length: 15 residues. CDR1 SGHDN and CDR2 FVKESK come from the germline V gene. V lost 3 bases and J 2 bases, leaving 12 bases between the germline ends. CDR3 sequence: CASSHGQRLTDTQYF. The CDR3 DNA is TGTGCCAGCAGCCACGGACAGAGGCTCACAGATACGCAGTATTTT. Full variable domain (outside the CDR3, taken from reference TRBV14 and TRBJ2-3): EAGVTQFPSHSVIEKGQTVTLRCDPISGHDNLYWYRRVMGKEIKFLLHFVKESKQDESGMPNNRFLAERTGGTYSTLKVQPAELEDSGVYFCASSHGQRLTDTQYFGPGTRLTVL.